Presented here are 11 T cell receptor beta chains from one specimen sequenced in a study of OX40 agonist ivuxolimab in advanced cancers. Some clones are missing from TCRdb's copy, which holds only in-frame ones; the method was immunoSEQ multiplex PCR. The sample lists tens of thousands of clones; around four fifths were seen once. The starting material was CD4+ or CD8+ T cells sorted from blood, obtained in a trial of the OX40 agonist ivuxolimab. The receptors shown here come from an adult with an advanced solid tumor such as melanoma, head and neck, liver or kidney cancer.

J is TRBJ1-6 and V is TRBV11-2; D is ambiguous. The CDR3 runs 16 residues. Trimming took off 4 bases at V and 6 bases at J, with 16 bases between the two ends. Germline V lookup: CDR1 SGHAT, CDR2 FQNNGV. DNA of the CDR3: TGTGCCAGCAGCTCAGTGTTCGGCACCATTAATTCACCCCTCCACTTT. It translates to CASSSVFGTINSPLHF.

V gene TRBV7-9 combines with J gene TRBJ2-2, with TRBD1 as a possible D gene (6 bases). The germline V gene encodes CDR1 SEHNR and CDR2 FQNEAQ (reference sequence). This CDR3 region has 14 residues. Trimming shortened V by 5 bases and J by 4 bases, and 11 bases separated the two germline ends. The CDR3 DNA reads TGTGCCAGCAGCCTCAGGGGTAGCACCGGGGAGCTGTTTTTT. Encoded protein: CASSLRGSTGELFF.

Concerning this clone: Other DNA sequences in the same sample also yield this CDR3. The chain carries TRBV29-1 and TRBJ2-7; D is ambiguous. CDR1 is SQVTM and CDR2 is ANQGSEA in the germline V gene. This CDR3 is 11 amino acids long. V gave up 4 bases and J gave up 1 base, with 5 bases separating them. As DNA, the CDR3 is TGCAGCGTTGGTCGGTCCTACGAGCAGTACTTC. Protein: CSVGRSYEQYF.

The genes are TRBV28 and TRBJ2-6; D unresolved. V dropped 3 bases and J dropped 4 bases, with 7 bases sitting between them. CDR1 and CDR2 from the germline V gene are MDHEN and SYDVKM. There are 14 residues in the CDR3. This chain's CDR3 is CASSFTAGANVLTF. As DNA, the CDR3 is TGTGCCAGCAGTTTTACTGCCGGGGCCAACGTCCTGACTTTC.

The CDR3 DNA is TGTGCCTGGAGTAACAAGGTGACCCAGTACTTC. Amino acid sequence: CAWSNKVTQYF. The rearrangement links TRBV30 to TRBJ2-5; D gene unclear. V lost 2 bases and J 7 bases, leaving 8 bases between the germline ends. Looked up from germline, CDR1 is GTSNPN and CDR2 is SVGIG (reference sequence). The CDR3 runs to 11 residues.

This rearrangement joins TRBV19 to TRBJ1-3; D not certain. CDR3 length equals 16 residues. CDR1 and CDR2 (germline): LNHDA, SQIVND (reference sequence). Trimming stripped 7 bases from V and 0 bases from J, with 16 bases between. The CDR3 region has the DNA TGTGCCAGTATGATCCGGTTTGGGGACTCTGGAAACACCATATATTTT. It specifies CASMIRFGDSGNTIYF.

CDR3 residues: CASGQGQGYEQYF. DNA of the CDR3: TGTGCCAGCGGACAGGGGCAAGGCTACGAGCAGTACTTC. The chain joins TRBV25-1 to TRBJ2-7; TRBD1 agrees at 9 bases. Trimming removed 8 bases from V and 3 bases from J; junction bases left unmatched: 5. Per germline, CDR1 MGHDK and CDR2 SYGVNS. This CDR3 is built from 13 residues.

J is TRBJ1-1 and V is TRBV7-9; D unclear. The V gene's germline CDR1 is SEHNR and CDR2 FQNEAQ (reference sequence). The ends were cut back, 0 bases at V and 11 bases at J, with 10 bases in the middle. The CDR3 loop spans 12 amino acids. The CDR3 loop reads CASSLAFPGAFF. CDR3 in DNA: TGTGCCAGCAGCTTAGCTTTCCCGGGGGCTTTCTTT.

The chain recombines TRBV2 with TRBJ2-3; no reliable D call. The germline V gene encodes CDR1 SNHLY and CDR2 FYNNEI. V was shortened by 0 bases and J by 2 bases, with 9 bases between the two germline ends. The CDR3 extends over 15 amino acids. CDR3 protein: CASSEASVFTDTQYF. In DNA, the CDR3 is TGTGCCAGCAGTGAAGCGTCAGTTTTCACAGATACGCAGTATTTT.

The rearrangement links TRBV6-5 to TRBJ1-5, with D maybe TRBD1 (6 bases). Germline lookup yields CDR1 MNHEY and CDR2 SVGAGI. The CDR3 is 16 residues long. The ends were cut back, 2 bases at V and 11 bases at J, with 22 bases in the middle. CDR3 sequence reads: CASSYTGTRGSWAQHF. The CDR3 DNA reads TGTGCCAGCAGTTACACCGGGACAAGGGGCTCCTGGGCCCAGCATTTT.

CDR3 DNA sequence: TGTGCCAGCAGCTTAATTCACCGGGAGTCCGGGGAGCTGTTTTTT. It is translated as CASSLIHRESGELFF. This chain uses TRBV7-2 with TRBJ2-2, with D possibly being TRBD2 (6 bases). This CDR3 has 15 amino acids. V was shortened by 2 bases and J by 6 bases, with 13 bases between the two germline ends. Germline loops: CDR1 SGHTA, CDR2 FQGNSA.